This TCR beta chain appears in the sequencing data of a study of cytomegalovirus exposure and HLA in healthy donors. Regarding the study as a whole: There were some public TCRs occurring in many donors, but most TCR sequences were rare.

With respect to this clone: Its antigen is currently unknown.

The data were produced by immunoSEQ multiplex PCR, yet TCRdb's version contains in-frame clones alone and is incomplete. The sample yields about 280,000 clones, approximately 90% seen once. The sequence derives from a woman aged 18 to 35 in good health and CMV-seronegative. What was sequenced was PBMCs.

This chain's CDR3 is CASSLWTGRDYGYTF. CDR3 in DNA: TGTGCCAGCAGCTTATGGACAGGCCGTGACTATGGCTACACCTTC. This chain uses TRBV13 with TRBJ1-2, with 7 bases lining up with TRBD1. The CDR3 runs 15 residues. The J segment lost 3 bases and the V segment lost 2 bases, leaving 6 bases of the junction unmatched. Germline CDR1 is PRHDT and CDR2 is FYEKMQ (reference sequence). Supplemented by reference TRBV13 and TRBJ1-2, the full variable domain reads AAGVIQSPRHLIKEKRETATLKCYPIPRHDTVYWYQQGPGQDPQFLISFYEKMQSDKGSIPDRFSAQQFSDYHSELNMSSLELGDSALYFCASSLWTGRDYGYTFGSGTRLTVV.